This T cell receptor beta chain was retrieved from a study of blood T cell repertoires in COVID-19. The CDR3 extends over 16 amino acids. Germline V gives CDR1 MDHEN, CDR2 SYDVKM. Trimming cost V 5 bases and J 4 bases, with 20 bases left between them. This study enrolled people aged roughly 18 to 89 from approximately 25 US geographic areas. Per the study methods: Nucleated cell counts were estimated from reference gene primer amplification. Here immunoSEQ multiplex PCR was the method, and the copy in TCRdb shows in-frame clones only, minus some. Clone size and V and J calls were adopted from that table, with D and trimming inferred from the DNA. The data hold just over 300,000 clones, with about 87% observed a single time.

The sequenced sample was PBMCs or T cells enriched from blood (not recorded which). The chain combines TRBV28 with TRBJ1-2; unclear D gene. The TCR originated in a woman aged 18-29 years who had recovered from COVID-19. The DNA of the CDR3 is TGTGCCAGCAGTCTGCTGACAACAGAGATTTTCTATGGCTACACCTTC. As protein: CASSLLTTEIFYGYTF.